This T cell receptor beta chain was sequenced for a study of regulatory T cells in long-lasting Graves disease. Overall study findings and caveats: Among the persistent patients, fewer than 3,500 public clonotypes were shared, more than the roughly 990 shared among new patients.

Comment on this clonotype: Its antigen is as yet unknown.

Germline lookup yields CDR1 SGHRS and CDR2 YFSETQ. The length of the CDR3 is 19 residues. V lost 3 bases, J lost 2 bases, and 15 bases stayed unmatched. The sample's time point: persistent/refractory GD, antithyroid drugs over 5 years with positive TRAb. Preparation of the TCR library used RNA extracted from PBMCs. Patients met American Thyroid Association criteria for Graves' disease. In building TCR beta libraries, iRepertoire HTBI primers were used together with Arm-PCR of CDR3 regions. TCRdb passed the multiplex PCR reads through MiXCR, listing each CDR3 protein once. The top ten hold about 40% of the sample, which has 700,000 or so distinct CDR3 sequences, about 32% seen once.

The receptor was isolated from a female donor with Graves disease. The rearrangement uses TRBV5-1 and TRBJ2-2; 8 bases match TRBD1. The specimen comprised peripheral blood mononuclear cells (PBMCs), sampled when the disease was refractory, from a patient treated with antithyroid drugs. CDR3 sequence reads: CASSSNIRRQGHNTGELFF. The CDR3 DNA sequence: TGCGCCAGCAGCTCCAATATTAGACGACAGGGGCATAACACCGGGGAGCTGTTTTTT.